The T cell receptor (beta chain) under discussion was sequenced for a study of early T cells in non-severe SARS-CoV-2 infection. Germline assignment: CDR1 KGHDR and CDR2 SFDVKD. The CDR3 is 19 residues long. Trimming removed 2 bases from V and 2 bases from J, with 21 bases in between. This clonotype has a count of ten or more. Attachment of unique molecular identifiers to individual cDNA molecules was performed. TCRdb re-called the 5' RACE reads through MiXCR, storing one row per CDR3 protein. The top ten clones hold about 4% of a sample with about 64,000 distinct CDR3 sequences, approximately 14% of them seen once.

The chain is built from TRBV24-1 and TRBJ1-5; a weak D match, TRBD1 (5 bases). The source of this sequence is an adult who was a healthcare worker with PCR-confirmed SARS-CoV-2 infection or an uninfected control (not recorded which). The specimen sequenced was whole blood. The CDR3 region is CATSDWQGARTPRNQPQHF. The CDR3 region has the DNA TGTGCCACCAGTGATTGGCAGGGCGCCAGGACCCCCCGCAATCAGCCCCAGCATTTT.